Below, one T cell receptor beta chain is given with its context. Antigen: not known. A read error may account for a junction end that differs from germline. This sample is part of a study of cytomegalovirus exposure and HLA in healthy donors. On the study more broadly: Earlier results showed roughly 110 million unique TCR beta sequences derived from about 179 million T cells.

Researchers ran the PCR with 60 Vbeta and 13 Jbeta primers. Per the authors' pipeline: In a later analysis, the count reached about 80 million unique TCR beta chains, with 8.5 million to 14 million shared. Profiling relied on immunoSEQ multiplex PCR, and the TCRdb table lists in-frame clones only, not all of them. V, J and clone size were drawn from that table, and D and trimming were deduced from the DNA. The sample has tens of thousands of clones; about 73% are singletons. Findings and caveats of the study: Across donors, sequencing depth was assumed by presence/absence analyses to be roughly uniform. Immune exposure information available was restricted to CMV serostatus.

Germline V gene lookup returns CDR1 SEHNR and CDR2 FQNEAQ (reference sequence). The CDR3 is 18 residues long. Sequencing was performed on PBMCs. The V gene is TRBV7-9, the J gene TRBJ1-2, with D possibly matching TRBD1 (5 bases). The origin of this receptor is a woman in her sixties in good health and CMV-seropositive. The CDR3 sequence: CSSSPYFDSSPNKYGYTF. CDR3 in DNA: TGTTCCAGCAGCCCCTATTTCGACAGCTCTCCAAACAAGTATGGCTACACCTTC.